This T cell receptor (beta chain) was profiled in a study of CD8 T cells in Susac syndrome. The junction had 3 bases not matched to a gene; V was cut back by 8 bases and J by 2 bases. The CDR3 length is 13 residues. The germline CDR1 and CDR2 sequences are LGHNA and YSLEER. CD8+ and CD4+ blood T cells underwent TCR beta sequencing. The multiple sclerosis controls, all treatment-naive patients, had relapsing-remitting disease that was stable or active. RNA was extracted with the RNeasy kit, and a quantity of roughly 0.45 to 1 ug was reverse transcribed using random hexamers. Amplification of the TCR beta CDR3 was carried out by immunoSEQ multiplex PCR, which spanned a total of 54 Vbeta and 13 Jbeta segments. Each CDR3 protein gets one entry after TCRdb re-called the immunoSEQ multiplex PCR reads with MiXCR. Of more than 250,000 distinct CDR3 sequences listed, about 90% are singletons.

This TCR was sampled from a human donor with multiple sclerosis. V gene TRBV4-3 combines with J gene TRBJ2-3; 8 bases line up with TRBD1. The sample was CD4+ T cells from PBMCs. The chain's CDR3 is CASAGGITDTQYF. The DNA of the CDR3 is TGCGCCAGCGCAGGGGGCATCACAGATACGCAGTATTTT.